This T cell receptor beta chain was retrieved from a study of blood T cell repertoires in COVID-19. In the study overall: Donors in the United States, Italy and Spain gave samples during acute or convalescent COVID-19. PBMCs, B-cell-depleted T cells, or T cells were the source of the cDNA or gDNA that made up the material.

Authors' methods: Scientists estimated how many nucleated cells there were by amplifying reference gene primers. Clones were sequenced by immunoSEQ multiplex PCR, and TCRdb holds only the in-frame ones, with some missing. The D gene and trimming were derived from the DNA, and the V and J assignments and clone size from that table. The sample shows 70,000 to 80,000 clones, approximately 90% of them seen only once. The CDR3 has 15 residues. Deletions cut 3 bases from V and 7 bases from J, with 20 bases between. Germline lookup yields CDR1 SGHTS and CDR2 YDEGEE. Specimen: peripheral blood. This receptor was identified in a woman aged 55-70 years with active COVID-19. This chain links TRBV5-8 with TRBJ2-7; a weak D match, TRBD1 (6 bases). The CDR3 nucleotides read TGTGCCAGCAGCTACAGGGCCCGAGGCTATGCGGAGCAGTACTTC. It yields the protein CASSYRARGYAEQYF.